This T cell receptor (beta chain) comes out of a study of blood T cells in healthy people across ages. Whole-study findings and limits: Getting older went along with TCR beta diversity per million T cells dropping roughly linearly.

A J-beta primer mix and a sample-barcoded 5' primer were used in a second PCR of roughly 6 to 11 cycles. The authors tagged each cDNA molecule using a template-switch adaptor with 12 random nucleotides. TCRdb passed the 5' RACE reads through MiXCR, listing each CDR3 protein once. Of 1.4 million or so distinct CDR3 sequences in the sample, 35% to 45% were seen once. Germline lookup yields CDR1 LGHNA and CDR2 YNFKEQ. This CDR3 region has 18 residues. V dropped 4 bases and J dropped 4; count of bases not matched to a gene: 17. This clonotype was counted a few times. The antigen remains unidentified. Each donor was a healthy Caucasian individual from Russia, aged roughly 6 to 90. Samples each had at least 6 micrograms of total RNA extracted.

The chain recombines TRBV4-2 with TRBJ2-5; 8 bases fit TRBD1. The clonotype originates from a woman aged 18-35 years in good health. Sequenced input: blood. CDR3 DNA sequence: TGTGCCAGCAGCCCCCGTTTGGCAGGGGGCTTAGGTGGAGAGACCCAGTACTTC. It translates to CASSPRLAGGLGGETQYF.